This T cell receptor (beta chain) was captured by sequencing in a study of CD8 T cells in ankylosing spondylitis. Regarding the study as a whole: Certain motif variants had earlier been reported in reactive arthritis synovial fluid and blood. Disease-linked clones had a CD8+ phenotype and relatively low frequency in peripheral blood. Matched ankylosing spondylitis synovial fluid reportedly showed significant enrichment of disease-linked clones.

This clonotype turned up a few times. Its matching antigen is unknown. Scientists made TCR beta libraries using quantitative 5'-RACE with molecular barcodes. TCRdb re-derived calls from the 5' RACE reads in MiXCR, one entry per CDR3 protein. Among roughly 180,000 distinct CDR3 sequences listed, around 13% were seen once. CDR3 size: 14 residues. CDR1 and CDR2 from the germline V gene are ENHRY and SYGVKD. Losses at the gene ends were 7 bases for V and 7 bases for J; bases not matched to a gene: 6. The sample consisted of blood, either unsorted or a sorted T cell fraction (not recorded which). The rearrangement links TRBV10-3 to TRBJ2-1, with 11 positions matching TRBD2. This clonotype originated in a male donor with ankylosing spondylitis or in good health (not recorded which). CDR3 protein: CAIKTSGGSNEQFF. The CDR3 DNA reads TGTGCCATCAAAACTAGCGGGGGTTCGAATGAGCAGTTCTTC.